The 32 T cell receptor beta chains presented below share a single source sample, sequenced in a study of shared clonotypes between healthy human individuals. The repertoire was sequenced with immunoSEQ multiplex PCR; TCRdb's copy has only in-frame clones and lacks some. The sample lists 450,000 to 700,000 clones; about 95% were seen once. Naive CD8 cells comprised CD45RO-negative, CCR7-positively selected cells, excluding terminally differentiated effector memory CD45RA+ cells. Sequences were obtained from naive CD8+ T cells sorted from blood. The receptor source for this set is a woman aged 25 to 39 in good health.

The chain links TRBV5-3 to TRBJ2-3; TRBD1 aligns across 12 bases. TRBV5-3 is known as an ORF, though its function is uncertain. J gave up 3 bases and V 4 bases, and 18 bases lay outside the gene matches. This CDR3 is 20 amino acids long. The CDR3 region is CARSTCSRDRGRFWTDTQYF. The CDR3 coding sequence is TGTGCCAGAAGCACTTGTTCGAGGGACAGGGGGCGCTTTTGGACAGATACGCAGTATTTT.

As to this clone: The sample holds other DNA sequences that translate to the same CDR3. The V gene is TRBV5-4, the J gene TRBJ2-5; no clear D. Trimming cost V 0 bases and J 2 bases, with 5 bases left between them. Germline CDR1 reads SGHNT; CDR2 reads YYREEE (reference sequence). The CDR3 length is 13 residues. CDR3 in amino acids: CASSLVEQETQYF. The CDR3 bases are TGTGCCAGCAGCTTGGTCGAACAAGAGACCCAGTACTTC.

This clone was observed a few times. The J gene is TRBJ1-1, the V gene TRBV25-1; D gene ambiguous. Looked up from germline, CDR1 is MGHDK and CDR2 is SYGVNS. V gave up 3 bases and J gave up 0 bases, with 5 bases separating them. CDR3 size: 13 residues. Here the CDR3 DNA reads TGTGCCAGCAGTGAGGACCTGAACACTGAAGCTTTCTTT. It yields the protein CASSEDLNTEAFF.

The chain uses TRBV7-9 and TRBJ1-2, with D unclear. V was cut by 0 bases and J by 2 bases, with 4 bases left in between. Germline V gene data show CDR1 as SEHNR and CDR2 as FQNEAQ (reference sequence). This CDR3 has 13 residues. In DNA, the CDR3 is TGTGCCAGCAGCTTAGCGGAAAACTATGGCTACACCTTC. This encodes CASSLAENYGYTF.

The V call is TRBV5-6, the J call TRBJ2-1; possible D gene TRBD2, 6 bases. Trimming shortened V by 2 bases and J by 3 bases, and 9 bases separated the two germline ends. Germline V gene data show CDR1 as SGHDT and CDR2 as YYEEEE. This CDR3 has 14 residues. The CDR3 DNA sequence: TGTGCCAGCAGCTTATCCGGGAGCTACAATGAGCAGTTCTTC. Translating gives CASSLSGSYNEQFF.

V usage is TRBV19 and J usage is TRBJ2-7, with a tentative D call TRBD2 (7 bases). Trimming took 6 bases from V and 7 from J, leaving 16 bases between them. Germline CDR1 is LNHDA and CDR2 is SQIVND (reference sequence). There are 13 residues in the CDR3. The CDR3 spells CASRPGGAREQYF. CDR3 DNA sequence: TGTGCCAGTAGACCTGGGGGGGCGAGGGAGCAGTACTTC.

The V call is TRBV13, the J call TRBJ1-4; TRBD1 might be the D (6 bases). The germline V gene has CDR1 PRHDT and CDR2 FYEKMQ (reference sequence). Trimming shortened V by 7 bases and J by 4 bases, and 10 bases separated the two germline ends. There are 13 residues in the CDR3. The CDR3 DNA sequence: TGTGCCAGCACCCAGGGGCATAATGAAAAACTGTTTTTT. Amino acid sequence: CASTQGHNEKLFF.

V gene TRBV6-4 combines with J gene TRBJ2-3; TRBD2 matches at 14 bases. Losses at the gene ends were 6 bases for V and 5 bases for J; bases not matched to a gene: 4. The CDR3 consists of 15 residues. Germline CDR1 and CDR2: MRHNA and SNTAGT. In nucleotides, the CDR3 is TGTGCCAGCAGGGGACTAGCGGGAGATCAAGATACGCAGTATTTT. It yields the protein CASRGLAGDQDTQYF.

The chain joins TRBV23-1 to TRBJ2-2, with 8 bases identical to TRBD2. TRBV23-1 is sorted into the ORF group, with uncertain function. V lost 4 bases and J lost 6; bases outside the gene matches: 19. The CDR3 totals 19 residues. This CDR3 is CASSPRLGISGTFAGELFF. The CDR3 DNA sequence: TGCGCCAGCAGTCCCCGCCTGGGTATTAGCGGGACTTTTGCCGGGGAGCTGTTTTTT.

V is TRBV2 and J is TRBJ2-1, with 13 bases that match TRBD2. The CDR3 runs to 16 residues. The V gene's germline CDR1 is SNHLY and CDR2 FYNNEI. The V gene end was trimmed by 6 bases and the J gene end by 8 bases; junction bases not matched to a gene: 10. CDR3 sequence: CASRASLAGGRDEQFF. The CDR3 nucleotides read TGTGCCAGCAGAGCCTCACTAGCGGGAGGGCGCGATGAGCAGTTCTTC.

The chain has TRBV19 and TRBJ1-2, with D uncertain. Germline values: CDR1 LNHDA, CDR2 SQIVND (reference sequence). V was pared by 7 bases and J by 4 bases, with 19 bases between. This CDR3 spans 15 amino acids. DNA for the CDR3: TGTGCCAGTATCCAGACGCCGGACGGGTTCTATGGCTACACCTTC. This encodes CASIQTPDGFYGYTF.

The CDR3 sequence is CASSPLAESYNEQFF. The CDR3 nucleotides are TGCGCCAGCAGCCCACTAGCGGAAAGCTACAATGAGCAGTTCTTC. The chain uses TRBV5-1 and TRBJ2-1, with 8 bases that match TRBD2. The trim removed 4 bases at V and 3 bases at J, leaving 6 bases unmatched. The germline V gene encodes CDR1 SGHRS and CDR2 YFSETQ. The CDR3 contains 15 residues.

With regard to this clone: Additional DNA sequences in this sample encode the identical CDR3. The rearrangement joins TRBV27 to TRBJ2-5, with D uncertain. Near its end, the DNA agrees better with TRBJ2-7, so the J call may be wrong. The CDR3 has 13 residues. Germline CDR1 and CDR2: MNHEY and SMNVEV (reference sequence). The CDR3 region is CASSSGRNYEQYF. The CDR3 DNA is TGTGCCAGCAGTTCAGGCAGGAACTACGAGCAGTACTTC.

The V and J genes are TRBV19 and TRBJ1-1; maybe TRBD1 (6 bases). Germline V CDR1 and CDR2: LNHDA, SQIVND (reference sequence). V was shortened by 4 bases and J by 0 bases, with 9 bases between the two germline ends. CDR3 size: 14 residues. In nucleotides, the CDR3 is TGTGCCAGTAGTAGGGGACAAATGAACACTGAAGCTTTCTTT. This encodes CASSRGQMNTEAFF.

This chain connects TRBV7-8 to TRBJ1-1; D gene unclear. V dropped 1 base and J dropped 3 bases, with 12 bases sitting between them. CDR3 length equals 15 residues. Per germline, CDR1 SGHVS and CDR2 FQNEAQ. The CDR3 loop reads CASSLGVWEDTEAFF. Here the CDR3 DNA reads TGTGCCAGCAGCTTAGGGGTTTGGGAGGACACTGAAGCTTTCTTT.

Comment on this clone: Other DNA variants within this sample encode the same CDR3. The chain links TRBV27 to TRBJ2-7; no clear D. The CDR3 totals 14 residues. CDR1 MNHEY and CDR2 SMNVEV come from the germline V gene (reference sequence). With 3 bases removed from V and 0 bases from J, the gap between germline ends came to 9 bases. CDR3 sequence reads: CASSFGTASYEQYF. The CDR3, as DNA: TGTGCCAGCAGTTTTGGAACCGCCTCCTACGAGCAGTACTTC.

The gene calls are TRBV12-2 and TRBJ1-5; the D call of TRBD1 is as the table states it, not checked on the DNA. TRBV12-2 constitutes a pseudogene. This CDR3 has 14 residues. The CDR3 DNA follows: TGTGCAAGTCGCTTAGGGCTGAACAATCAGCCCCAGCATTTT. It specifies CASRLGLNNQPQHF.

This clone has a single count. The gene calls are TRBV7-6 and TRBJ2-5, with TRBD1 matching over 8 bases. This CDR3 has 16 residues. The trim removed 4 bases at V and 5 bases at J, leaving 12 bases unmatched. Germline lookup yields CDR1 SGHVS and CDR2 FNYEAQ. In nucleotides, the CDR3 is TGTGCCAGCAGCTCTCGACAGGGGATGCGCGGGGAGACCCAGTACTTC. Protein: CASSSRQGMRGETQYF.

In its sample, this clone was seen once. This chain links TRBV30 with TRBJ2-5, with 7 bases identical to TRBD2. The better agreement between TRBJ2-7 and the DNA end casts doubt on the J call. CDR1 is GTSNPN and CDR2 is SVGIG in the germline V gene (reference sequence). This CDR3 spans 15 amino acids. In DNA, the CDR3 is TGTGCCTGGAGTGCCGGTATAGCGGGCTCCTACGAGCAGTACTTC. Translation: CAWSAGIAGSYEQYF.

The CDR3 loop reads CASRVAGGPVETQYF. DNA of the CDR3: TGTGCCAGCAGGGTAGCGGGAGGGCCTGTAGAGACCCAGTACTTC. V is TRBV6-5 and J is TRBJ2-5; 11 positions agree with TRBD2. CDR1 and CDR2 from the germline V gene are MNHEY and SVGAGI. The CDR3 consists of 15 residues. V was pared by 6 bases and J by 4 bases, with 7 bases of the junction left unmatched.

The genes are TRBV28 and TRBJ2-1; 11 positions agree with TRBD2. The CDR3 spans 16 residues. Germline V gives CDR1 MDHEN, CDR2 SYDVKM. V trimming: 4 bases; J trimming: 3 bases; junction bases outside the gene matches: 5. This chain's CDR3 is CASSSSTSGSYNEQFF. As DNA, the CDR3 is TGTGCCAGCAGTTCTTCCACTAGCGGGAGCTACAATGAGCAGTTCTTC.

V gene TRBV27 combines with J gene TRBJ1-1; D remains unclear. In germline, CDR1 is MNHEY, CDR2 SMNVEV (reference sequence). Trimming left V 4 bases short and J 5 bases short, with 14 bases between. The CDR3 sequence is 14 residues long. The CDR3 region is CASSSEGWRTEAFF. For the CDR3, the DNA is TGTGCCAGCAGTTCAGAAGGGTGGAGGACTGAAGCTTTCTTT.

A few counts support this clone. The chain uses TRBV5-4 and TRBJ2-1; D call uncertain. The CDR3 is 15 residues long. CDR1 is SGHNT, CDR2 YYREEE, per germline (reference sequence). V dropped 0 bases and J dropped 8 bases, with 15 bases sitting between them. This chain's CDR3 is CASSLDRYEIYEQFF. The CDR3 nucleotides read TGTGCCAGCAGCTTGGACCGGTATGAAATCTATGAGCAGTTCTTC.

V gene TRBV9 combines with J gene TRBJ1-3, with D possibly matching TRBD1 (5 bases). The germline V gene has CDR1 SGDLS and CDR2 YYNGEE. The CDR3 is 14 residues long. Trimming removed 0 bases from V and 4 bases from J, with 8 bases in between. The CDR3 nucleotides are TGTGCCAGCAGCGTAGCTGAGGGGGGAAACACCATATATTTT. It encodes CASSVAEGGNTIYF. The variable domain in full, with the rest retrieved from reference TRBV9 and TRBJ1-3, is DSGVTQTPKHLITATGQRVTLRCSPRSGDLSVYWYQQSLDQGLQFLIQYYNGEERAKGNILERFSAQQFPDLHSELNLSSLELGDSALYFCASSVAEGGNTIYFGEGSWLTVV.

The chain combines TRBV18 with TRBJ2-1; 9 bases map to TRBD2. V was pared by 4 bases and J by 8 bases, with 9 bases of the junction left unmatched. CDR1 is KGHSH and CDR2 is LQKENI in the germline V gene. The CDR3 spans 15 residues. The CDR3 DNA reads TGTGCCAGCTCACGAGGCGGGAGGGCCCTGTATGAGCAGTTCTTC. Translation gives CASSRGGRALYEQFF. The full variable domain, completed using reference TRBV18 and TRBJ2-1, is NAGVMQNPRHLVRRRGQEARLRCSPMKGHSHVYWYRQLPEEGLKFMVYLQKENIIDESGMPKERFSAEFPKEGPSILRIQQVVRGDSAAYFCASSRGGRALYEQFFGPGTRLTVL.

The chain has TRBV6-5 and TRBJ1-1, with a possible D match to TRBD1 (6 bases). CDR3 length: 15 residues. V was shortened by 2 bases and J by 2 bases, with 12 bases between the two germline ends. Per the germline V gene, CDR1 is MNHEY and CDR2 is SVGAGI. This chain's CDR3 is CASSYKRTVNTEAFF. Written as DNA, the CDR3 is TGTGCCAGCAGTTACAAGCGGACAGTCAACACTGAAGCTTTCTTT.

The V gene is TRBV27, the J gene TRBJ1-5; a weak D match, TRBD1 (6 bases). Germline loops: CDR1 MNHEY, CDR2 SMNVEV (reference sequence). The V end was cut by 2 bases, the J end by 6 bases, with 17 bases between. This CDR3 comprises 16 residues. The CDR3 coding sequence is TGTGCCAGCAGTTTAGGGGCAGGGGAATGGTTTCAGCCCCAGCATTTT. This encodes CASSLGAGEWFQPQHF.

The chain uses TRBV29-1 and TRBJ2-1; D not resolved. The CDR3 has 13 amino acids. Trimming took 7 bases from V and 3 from J, leaving 13 bases between them. Per the germline V gene, CDR1 is SQVTM and CDR2 is ANQGSEA. The CDR3 is CSAIQDLYNEQFF. DNA of the CDR3: TGCAGCGCCATTCAGGACCTCTACAATGAGCAGTTCTTC.

This chain connects TRBV7-6 to TRBJ2-3; TRBD2 matches 9 bases. V shed 4 bases and J 2 bases; nucleotides not matched to a gene: 10. In germline, CDR1 is SGHVS, CDR2 FNYEAQ. The CDR3 runs 17 residues. CDR3 loop: CASSSSLLAGITDTQYF. For the CDR3, the DNA is TGTGCCAGCAGCTCAAGTCTCCTAGCGGGGATCACAGATACGCAGTATTTT.

V usage is TRBV11-2 and J usage is TRBJ2-6, with no clear D. V dropped 6 bases and J dropped 6 bases, with 0 bases sitting between them. CDR1 SGHAT and CDR2 FQNNGV come from the germline V gene. The length of the CDR3 is 10 residues. CDR3 region: CASRANVLTF. Written as DNA, the CDR3 is TGTGCCAGCAGGGCCAACGTCCTGACTTTC.

J is TRBJ1-5 and V is TRBV28, with 7 positions matching TRBD1. The CDR3 covers 14 residues. Germline trimming cut 5 bases from V and 8 bases from J; bases unmatched to any gene: 9. Per germline, CDR1 MDHEN and CDR2 SYDVKM. CDR3 loop: CASSLLIQGKPQHF. The CDR3 DNA is TGTGCCAGCAGTCTACTAATACAGGGGAAGCCCCAGCATTTT.

The chain has TRBV20-1 and TRBJ2-5, with D hard to call. With the DNA end fitting TRBJ2-7 better, the J assignment may be wrong. The V gene's germline CDR1 is DFQATT and CDR2 SNEGSKA (reference sequence). The CDR3 is made up of 10 amino acids. The CDR3 DNA follows: TGCAGTGCTAGAGAATACGAGCAGTACTTC. Translated, it gives CSAREYEQYF.